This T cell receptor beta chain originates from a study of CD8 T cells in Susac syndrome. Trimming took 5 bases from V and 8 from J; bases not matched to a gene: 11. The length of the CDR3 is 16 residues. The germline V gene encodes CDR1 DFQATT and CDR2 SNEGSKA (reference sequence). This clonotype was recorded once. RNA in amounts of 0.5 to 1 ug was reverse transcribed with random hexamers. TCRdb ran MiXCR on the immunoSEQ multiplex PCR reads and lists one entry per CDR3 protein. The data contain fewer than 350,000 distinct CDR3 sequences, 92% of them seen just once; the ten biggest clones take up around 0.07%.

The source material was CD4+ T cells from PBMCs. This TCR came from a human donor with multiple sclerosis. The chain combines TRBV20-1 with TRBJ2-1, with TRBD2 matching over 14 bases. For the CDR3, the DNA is TGCAGTGCTCGTGGGACTAGCGGGAGTGTGGCGGATGAGCAGTTCTTC. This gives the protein CSARGTSGSVADEQFF.